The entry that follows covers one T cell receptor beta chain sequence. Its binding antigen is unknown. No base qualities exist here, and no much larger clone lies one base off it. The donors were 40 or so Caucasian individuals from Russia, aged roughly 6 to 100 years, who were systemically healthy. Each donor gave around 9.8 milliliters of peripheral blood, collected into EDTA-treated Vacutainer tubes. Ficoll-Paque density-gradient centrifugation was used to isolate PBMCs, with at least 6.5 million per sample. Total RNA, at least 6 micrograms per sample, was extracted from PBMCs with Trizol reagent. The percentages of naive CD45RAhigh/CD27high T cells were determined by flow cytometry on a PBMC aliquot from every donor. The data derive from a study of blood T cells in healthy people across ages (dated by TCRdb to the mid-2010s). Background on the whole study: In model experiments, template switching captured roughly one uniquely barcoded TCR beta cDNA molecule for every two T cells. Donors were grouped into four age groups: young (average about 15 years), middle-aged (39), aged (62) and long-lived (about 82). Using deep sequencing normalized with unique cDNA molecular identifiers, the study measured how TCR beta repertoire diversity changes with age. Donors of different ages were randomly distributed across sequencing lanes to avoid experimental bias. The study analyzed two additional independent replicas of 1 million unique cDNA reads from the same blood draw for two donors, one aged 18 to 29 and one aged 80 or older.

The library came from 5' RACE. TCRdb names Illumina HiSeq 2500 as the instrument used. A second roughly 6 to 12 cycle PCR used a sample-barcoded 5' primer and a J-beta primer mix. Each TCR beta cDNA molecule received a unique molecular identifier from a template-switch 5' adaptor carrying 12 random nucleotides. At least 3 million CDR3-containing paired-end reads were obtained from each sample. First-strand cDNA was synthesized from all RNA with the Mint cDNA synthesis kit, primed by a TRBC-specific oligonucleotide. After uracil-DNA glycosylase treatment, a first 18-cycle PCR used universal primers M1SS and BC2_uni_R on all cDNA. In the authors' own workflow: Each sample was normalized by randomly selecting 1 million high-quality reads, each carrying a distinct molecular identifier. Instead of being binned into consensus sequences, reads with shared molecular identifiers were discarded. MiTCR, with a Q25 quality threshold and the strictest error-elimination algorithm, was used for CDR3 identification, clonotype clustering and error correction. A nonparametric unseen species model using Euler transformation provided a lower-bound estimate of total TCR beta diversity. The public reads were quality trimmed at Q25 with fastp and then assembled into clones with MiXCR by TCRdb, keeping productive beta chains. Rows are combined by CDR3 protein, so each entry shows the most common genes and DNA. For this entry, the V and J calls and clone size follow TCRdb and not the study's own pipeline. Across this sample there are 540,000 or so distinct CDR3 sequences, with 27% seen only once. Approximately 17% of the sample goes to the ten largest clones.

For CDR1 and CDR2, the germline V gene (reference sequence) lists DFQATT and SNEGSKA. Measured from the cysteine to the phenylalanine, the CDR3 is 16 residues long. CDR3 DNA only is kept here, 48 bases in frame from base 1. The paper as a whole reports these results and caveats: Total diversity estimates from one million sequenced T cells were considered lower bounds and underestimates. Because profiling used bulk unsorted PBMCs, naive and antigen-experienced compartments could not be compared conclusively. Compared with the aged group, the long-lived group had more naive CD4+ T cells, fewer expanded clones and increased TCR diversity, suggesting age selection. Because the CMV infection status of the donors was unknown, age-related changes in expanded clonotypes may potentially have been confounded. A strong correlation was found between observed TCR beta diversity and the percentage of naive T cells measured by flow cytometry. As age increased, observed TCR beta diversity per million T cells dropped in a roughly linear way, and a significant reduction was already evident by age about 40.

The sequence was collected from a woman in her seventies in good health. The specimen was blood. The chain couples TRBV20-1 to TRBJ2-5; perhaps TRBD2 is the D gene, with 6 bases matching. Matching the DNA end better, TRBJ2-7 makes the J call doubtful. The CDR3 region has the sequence CSANPHTGVNSYEQYF. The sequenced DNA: TGCAGTGCTAACCCTCACACGGGGGTAAACTCCTACGAGCAGTACTTC.